The 24 T cell receptor beta chains below all came from one sample that was sequenced in a study of blood T cell repertoires in COVID-19. Profiling relied on immunoSEQ multiplex PCR, and the TCRdb table lists in-frame clones only, not all of them. The data hold roughly 160,000 clones, with approximately 88% observed a single time. The specimen was peripheral blood. Source of these receptors: a woman in her sixties with acute or convalescent COVID-19.

This clone was seen once. The CDR3 bases are TGTGCCAGCAGCTCGGGACAGATTAATGAAAAACTGTTTTTT. Encoded protein: CASSSGQINEKLFF. The genes are TRBV5-6 and TRBJ1-4; 7 bases align to TRBD1. Losses at the gene ends were 3 bases for V and 4 bases for J; bases not matched to a gene: 3. Germline CDR1 is SGHDT and CDR2 is YYEEEE. The CDR3 totals 14 residues.

This chain connects TRBV4-3 to TRBJ1-5, with TRBD1 identical over 7 bases. V lost 4 bases, J lost 5 bases, and 8 bases stayed unmatched. CDR3 size: 15 residues. CDR1 and CDR2 (germline): LGHNA, YSLEER. Here the CDR3 DNA reads TGCGCCAGCAGCCTCTCCCAGACAGGGCATCAGCCCCAGCATTTT. This codes for CASSLSQTGHQPQHF.

This clone appeared a single time. In nucleotides, the CDR3 is TGTGCCAGTAGTACTCGATCCGGACAGGGCTACTCTCCTTACGAGCAGTACTTC. Protein product: CASSTRSGQGYSPYEQYF. This rearrangement joins TRBV19 to TRBJ2-7; 8 bases map to TRBD1. Germline values: CDR1 LNHDA, CDR2 SQIVND (reference sequence). This CDR3 has 18 residues. J gave up 4 bases and V 4 bases, and 18 bases lay outside the gene matches.

V and J are TRBV7-2 and TRBJ2-5; 9 positions match TRBD1. Per the germline V gene, CDR1 is SGHTA and CDR2 is FQGNSA. V lost 5 bases, J lost 2 bases, and 6 bases stayed unmatched. The CDR3 is 15 residues long. The CDR3 region has the DNA TGTGCCAGCAGCGACCGGGACAGGGCACAAGAGACCCAGTACTTC. Residues: CASSDRDRAQETQYF.

The chain couples TRBV30 to TRBJ2-7; 8 positions match TRBD1. V was clipped by 3 bases and J by 5 bases; unmatched bases: 9. CDR3 length: 14 amino acids. Germline V gene lookup returns CDR1 GTSNPN and CDR2 SVGIG (reference sequence). The CDR3 reads CAWRTGQGNNEQYF. In nucleotides, the CDR3 is TGTGCCTGGAGGACAGGACAGGGAAATAACGAGCAGTACTTC.

In this sample, this clone turned up once. V usage is TRBV29-1 and J usage is TRBJ2-7, with 13 nucleotides matching TRBD2. The CDR3 spans 14 residues. With V trimmed by 4 bases and J by 2 bases, 2 bases remained unmatched. Germline loops: CDR1 SQVTM, CDR2 ANQGSEA. As DNA, the CDR3 is TGCAGCGTTGGCGGGACTAGCGGGGCCTACGAGCAGTACTTC. Residues: CSVGGTSGAYEQYF.

The V gene is TRBV6-5, the J gene TRBJ1-4; no definite D call. The V end was cut by 8 bases, the J end by 1 base, with 5 bases between. The germline CDR1 and CDR2 sequences are MNHEY and SVGAGI. This CDR3 region has 12 residues. CDR3 bases: TGTGCCAGCCGGGTAACTAATGAAAAACTGTTTTTT. The encoded protein is CASRVTNEKLFF.

CDR3 in amino acids: CASSDRGSYNSPLHF. The CDR3, as DNA: TGTGCCAGTAGTGACAGGGGCTCCTATAATTCACCCCTCCACTTT. The rearrangement joins TRBV19 to TRBJ1-6; 8 positions agree with TRBD1. The CDR3 runs 15 residues. J was trimmed by 0 bases and V by 5 bases; bases with no gene match: 0. In germline, CDR1 is LNHDA, CDR2 SQIVND (reference sequence).

The CDR3 sequence is CASSVGTGGSGNTIYF. In nucleotides, the CDR3 is TGTGCCAGCTCAGTCGGGACAGGGGGCTCTGGAAACACCATATATTTT. The chain employs TRBV18 and TRBJ1-3; 11 bases match TRBD1. CDR3 length: 16 amino acids. Germline loops: CDR1 KGHSH, CDR2 LQKENI. V shed 5 bases and J 0 bases; nucleotides not matched to a gene: 3.

The gene calls are TRBV18 and TRBJ2-7, with 10 bases identical to TRBD1. With V trimmed by 6 bases and J by 6 bases, 11 bases remained unmatched. The CDR3 is made up of 15 amino acids. Germline CDR1 KGHSH, CDR2 LQKENI. The CDR3 sequence is CASSESRTGGSEQYF. DNA for the CDR3: TGTGCCAGCTCGGAGTCTAGGACAGGGGGAAGCGAGCAGTACTTC.

This rearrangement joins TRBV28 to TRBJ2-3, with D possibly being TRBD1 (5 bases). Deletions cut 3 bases from V and 1 base from J, with 11 bases between. CDR3 length equals 15 residues. From germline, CDR1 is MDHEN and CDR2 SYDVKM. The CDR3 here is CASSFSDSRTDTQYF. The CDR3 nucleotides read TGTGCCAGCAGTTTCTCAGACAGCCGCACAGATACGCAGTATTTT.

This clone was observed a few times. The rearrangement links TRBV7-9 to TRBJ1-1; D may be TRBD1 (5 bases). Germline-derived CDR1 and CDR2 are SEHNR and FQNEAQ (reference sequence). Trimming cost V 6 bases and J 7 bases, with 18 bases left between them. This CDR3 is built from 14 residues. As DNA, the CDR3 is TGTGCCAGCAGTCGGATCCCGGGGGGTGGTGAAGCTTTCTTT. Its protein product is CASSRIPGGGEAFF. The full variable domain, with the rest looked up from reference TRBV7-9 and TRBJ1-1, is DTGVSQNPRHKITKRGQNVTFRCDPISEHNRLYWYRQTLGQGPEFLTYFQNEAQLEKSRLLSDRFSAERPKGSFSTLEIQRTEQGDSAMYLCASSRIPGGGEAFFGQGTRLTVV.

This clone has a handful of counts. V usage is TRBV10-1 and J usage is TRBJ2-5, with D unclear. The germline CDR1 and CDR2 sequences are WNHNN and SYGVQD (reference sequence). The CDR3 length is 13 residues. V was pared by 2 bases and J by 1 base, with 5 bases between. CDR3 in DNA: TGCGCCAGCAGTGAGGCGGCCCAAGAGACCCAGTACTTC. Translated: CASSEAAQETQYF.

The table lists this clone with a count of one. The chain combines TRBV2 with TRBJ2-1; TRBD1 matches at 7 bases. This CDR3 is 15 amino acids long. CDR1 and CDR2 from the germline V gene are SNHLY and FYNNEI. V was clipped by 2 bases and J by 9 bases; unmatched bases: 10. The CDR3 is CASSELSGGRGEQFF. The CDR3 DNA sequence: TGTGCCAGCAGTGAACTGTCAGGGGGTAGGGGTGAGCAGTTCTTC.

The V and J genes are TRBV7-2 and TRBJ2-5; 9 positions match TRBD1. CDR1 is SGHTA, CDR2 FQGNSA, per germline. This CDR3 has 15 residues. J lost 1 base, V lost 4 bases, and 4 bases had no gene match. CDR3 in DNA: TGTGCCAGCAGCTCGGGACAGGGAGGCCAAGAGACCCAGTACTTC. Protein product: CASSSGQGGQETQYF.

The sample holds one count of this clone. The genes are TRBV7-2 and TRBJ1-2; no clear D. Trimming stripped 0 bases from V and 2 bases from J, with 7 bases between. The CDR3 length is 14 residues. Looked up from germline, CDR1 is SGHTA and CDR2 is FQGNSA. The CDR3 is CASSLAETNYGYTF. The DNA for the CDR3 is TGTGCCAGCAGCTTAGCGGAGACGAACTATGGCTACACCTTC.

The rearrangement links TRBV4-2 to TRBJ2-3; 8 nucleotides line up with TRBD1. Trimming cost V 0 bases and J 5 bases; bases outside gene matches: 7. CDR3 length equals 16 residues. Germline V CDR1 and CDR2: LGHNA, YNFKEQ. The CDR3 nucleotides are TGTGCCAGCAGCCAAGATATGCAGGGGGCCGGAGATACGCAGTATTTT. Encoded protein: CASSQDMQGAGDTQYF.

The chain carries TRBV27 and TRBJ1-4; D call uncertain. Germline CDR1 reads MNHEY; CDR2 reads SMNVEV (reference sequence). V was pared by 8 bases and J by 5 bases, with 18 bases between. This CDR3 has 15 residues. The CDR3 loop is CASRRSPGPNEKLFF. CDR3 bases: TGTGCCAGCCGCAGATCCCCTGGGCCAAATGAAAAACTGTTTTTT.

V is TRBV27 and J is TRBJ1-1, with a tentative D call TRBD1 (5 bases). V lost 7 bases, J lost 4 bases, and 25 bases lay in between. Per the germline V gene, CDR1 is MNHEY and CDR2 is SMNVEV (reference sequence). This CDR3 spans 17 amino acids. The CDR3 loop reads CASIQSAGVLGSTEAFF. The DNA for the CDR3 is TGTGCCAGCATACAATCGGCGGGGGTCCTAGGGTCCACTGAAGCTTTCTTT.

This chain connects TRBV6-2 or TRBV6-3 to TRBJ2-5; D might be TRBD2 (5 bases). The CDR3 totals 14 residues. Between the trimmed V and J ends, which lost 5 bases and 4 bases, there was a span of 14 bases. In germline, CDR1 is MNHEY, CDR2 SVGEGT. The CDR3 protein is CASSRDYSRETQYF. Written as DNA, the CDR3 is TGTGCCAGCAGTCGCGACTATTCCCGAGAGACCCAGTACTTC.

This chain connects TRBV12-3 or TRBV12-4 to TRBJ1-5; tentative D call: TRBD1 (6 bases). CDR3 length: 13 amino acids. V was trimmed by 3 bases and J by 7 bases, leaving 10 bases between them. CDR3 coding DNA: TGTGCCAGCAGTTTGGGAGGGGGACAGCCCCAGCATTTT. As protein: CASSLGGGQPQHF.

This clone was seen just once. The V and J genes are TRBV7-6 and TRBJ2-7; D is perhaps TRBD2 (6 bases). The germline gives CDR1 SGHVS, CDR2 FNYEAQ. The germline V and J ends were trimmed by 0 bases and 3 bases, with 12 bases remaining between them. The CDR3 length is 15 residues. In nucleotides, the CDR3 is TGTGCCAGCAGCTTAGCGGGGGGAGAATACTACGAGCAGTACTTC. This codes for CASSLAGGEYYEQYF.

The chain employs TRBV24-1 and TRBJ2-2; 11 bases fit TRBD1. V lost 9 bases, J lost 3 bases, and 5 bases stayed unmatched. The V gene's germline CDR1 is KGHDR and CDR2 SFDVKD. The CDR3 covers 15 residues. The CDR3 region has the DNA TGTGCCACCTTAGGACAGGGGGCGGACACCGGGGAGCTGTTTTTT. Encoded protein: CATLGQGADTGELFF.

This chain joins TRBV7-2 and TRBJ2-7; tentative D call: TRBD2 (5 bases). Trimming stripped 2 bases from V and 4 bases from J, with 27 bases between. This CDR3 has 19 residues. The germline CDR1 and CDR2 sequences are SGHTA and FQGNSA. CDR3 DNA sequence: TGTGCCAGCAGCTTAAGGGCGTTTAGGCCTGGCGGGTCTATGTACGAGCAGTACTTC. As protein: CASSLRAFRPGGSMYEQYF.